This TCR beta chain was profiled in a study of T-cell reconstitution after alpha-beta-depleted transplantation in children. The CDR3 is 14 amino acids. J lost 6 bases, V lost 3 bases, and 6 bases had no gene match. This clonotype was observed many times. Researchers prepared the TCRbeta library using unique molecular identifiers, the study reports. One entry per CDR3 protein results from TCRdb running MiXCR on the PCR reads. The sample records 90,000 to 100,000 distinct CDR3 sequences, 12% being singletons. Sequenced material: PBMCs from the stem cell graft donor, taken from the stem cell graft. The chain has TRBV12-3 or TRBV12-4 and TRBJ2-7, with 9 positions matching TRBD1. The sequence came from a human donor who donated a stem cell graft to a child with inherited bone marrow failure. CDR3 sequence (DNA): TGTGCCAGCAGTTTCGGACAGGGGAGAGGCGAGCAGTACTTC. Its protein is CASSFGQGRGEQYF.